This T cell receptor beta chain appears in the sequencing data of a study of beta chain features in type 1 diabetes (dated 2018 in TCRdb). About the investigation overall: Mean age, gender distribution, total cell number and subset yield did not differ between patients and healthy donors. A total of over 95,000,000 sorted cells were examined across all samples, and RNA yield correlated strongly with the number of cells per subset. Regulatory and stem cell-like memory subsets were obtained from only 8 patients and about eight healthy donors, while naive and central memory subsets were obtained from all 30 or so donors. The study compared TCRB repertoires of sorted circulating CD4+ T cell subsets between recently diagnosed type 1 diabetes patients and matched healthy donors.

CDR3 length: 16 amino acids, cysteine to phenylalanine. Here the CDR3 DNA is all that survives: 48 bases in frame from base 1. CDR1 and CDR2, per the germline V gene, are SGHTA and FQGNSA. Ends trimmed: V by 4 bases, J by 5 bases; bases unmatched to a gene: 7. Results and caveats for the whole study, not just this receptor: Because cDNA was sequenced instead of genomic DNA, activated cells with high expression could be over-represented, although the groups did not differ in activation or CD3 levels. PCR might favor shorter templates, but patient and control samples were amplified and corrected together, so any skew would affect both groups equally. Because the HLA sub-analyses included only small numbers of individuals, any influence of HLA type on TCRB rearrangement was left unresolved. Naive, central memory and regulatory TCRB repertoires appeared more similar among patients than among healthy donors. At VDJ recombination sites, patients with type 1 diabetes made fewer insertions and deleted more nucleotides, a pattern implying thymic rearrangement abnormalities. In all four CD4+ subsets, TCRB CDR3 length was moderately but significantly shorter in type 1 diabetes patients.

A single peripheral blood draw of around 0.11 L on average was collected from each donor into heparinised tubes. A BD FACSAria II was used to sort naive, central memory, regulatory and stem cell-like memory CD4+ T cells with a panel that included CD45RO, CCR7, CD25, CD127, CD95 and CD27. Purity was above 95% for every sorted population. Right away, PBMCs were isolated by Lymphoprep density gradient centrifugation and were stained directly, with no culture step. Samples were stained and sorted in pairs, with one healthy donor and one patient per experiment, so that batch effects were minimized. This clone was found a few times. Which antigen it targets is not known. One base away there is no much larger clone; base qualities are not given. All of the isolated RNA was reverse transcribed with the High Capacity cDNA Reverse Transcription Kit, so expressed TCRB transcripts were sequenced. Deep immunoSEQ sequencing was performed on naive, central memory and regulatory T cell samples, with an average of about 3.6 million total reads per sample. After sorted cells were lysed in RLT buffer, RNA was extracted with DNase-treated RNeasy Micro or Mini kits, with the choice depending on cell number. Each cell subset was processed separately to prevent cross-contamination, with patient and healthy donor samples processed together. Using the immunoSEQ multiplex PCR, TCRB sequences were amplified from cDNA into 87-bp fragments spanning the CDR3 region. Sequencing of the amplicons was performed on the Illumina HiSeq platform. The study's processing was this. PCR bias was computationally corrected using synthetic template baselines, reads within Hamming distance 2 were collapsed, and singletons that could not be merged were discarded. Reads were aligned to IMGT to assign V, D and J genes, CDR3 length, and insertions or deletions at six rearrangement sites. Within each subset, clonotype counts were normalized to sorted cell number, and only after that were true diversity and Gini coefficients computed with the tcR R package. The overlap coefficient, calculated on TCRB nucleotide sequences, was used to quantify repertoire sharing. Out-of-frame TCRB sequences from naive cells were analyzed to stand in for the pre-selection repertoire. TCRdb limited this immuneACCESS table to in-frame rearrangements with V and J called. A share of clones is missing; checked studies link under half to unresolved V genes, and the rest is unexplained. V, J and clone size are taken as reported in that table, and D and trimming were inferred from the DNA itself. Counted in this sample were hundreds of thousands of clones; about 14% of them appeared once. 0.035% to 0.045% of the sample rests with the top ten.

The receptor was derived from a young man with type 1 diabetes. Material for sequencing was naive CD4+ T cells from blood. Explained via the paper, the cell subset or site label denotes: true naive CD4+ T cells. This receptor chain uses TRBV7-2 and TRBJ2-5; 13 central bases correspond to TRBD2. The DNA sequence is given as TGTGCCAGCAGCTGGACTAGCGGGAGTCCTGGTGAGACCCAGTACTTC. Its protein product is CASSWTSGSPGETQYF.